This T cell receptor beta chain was identified during a study of a mutant IDH1 vaccine in newly diagnosed glioma. About the study: Vaccination started 4-6 weeks after radiotherapy alone, or with temozolomide cycles. Patients previously underwent radiotherapy, temozolomide, or both, and most underwent both. In the visit schedule, V12 fell in week 35, while V13 fell in week 47. Patients under treatment included about 62% males and 37.5% females and had a mean age of around 37 years.

Noted time point: week 35, safety follow-up. Vaccinated patients received 300 ug of mutant IDH1 20-mer peptide per dose, with topical imiquimod. This CDR3 is built from 14 residues. Per the germline V gene, CDR1 is LGHNA and CDR2 is YNFKEQ. Worth noting for this clone: Its cognate antigen is unknown. At one end, the junction sequence differs from germline, possibly due to a read error.

The data were produced by immunoSEQ multiplex PCR, yet TCRdb's version contains in-frame clones alone and is incomplete. The repertoire holds some 50,000 clones, with 85% to 95% as singletons. This receptor was identified in a man aged 50 to 60 with glioma. Sequencing used PBMCs, obtained from a glioma patient whose treatment included an IDH1 peptide vaccine. The genes are TRBV4-2 and TRBJ1-4, with a tentative D call TRBD1 (6 bases). CDR3 sequence: CAGSQGTSNEKLFF. CDR3 sequence (DNA): TGTGCCGGCAGCCAAGGGACATCTAATGAAAAACTGTTTTTT.